This T cell receptor (beta chain) emerged from a study of blood T cell repertoires in COVID-19 (dated by TCRdb to 2020 to 2022). With regard to the full study: Samples from collaborators originated in the United States, Italy and Spain and spanned both the acute and convalescent phases of COVID-19. HLA class I and class II types, where available, came from metadata supplied by the sample provider rather than from assay-based typing. A freely available public database, intended as a resource for researchers studying the immune response to SARS-CoV-2, is where the repertoires were released. The prospective study material was composed of cDNA or gDNA derived from T cells, B-cell-depleted T cells, or PBMCs. Deeply sampled blood TCRbeta repertoires from subjects exposed to, actively infected with, or recovered from COVID-19 were included in the dataset. Samples came from the ongoing ImmuneRACE study (first 160 participants) plus 1,254 subjects from 6 global collaborators. The sample metadata nearly always contained a de-identified subject ID, COVID-19 status, age in years and sex. General study outcomes and caveats: Clinical and demographic metadata were provided uncurated, with the amount varying by source and participant.

One collaborating source in Seattle enrolled patients during active infection and followed them longitudinally through the course of disease. Each collaborating institution followed its own protocols to collect whole blood in K2EDTA tubes. Collaborator samples were shipped for TCRbeta analysis as frozen whole blood, isolated PBMCs, or DNA extracted from either sample type. TCRbeta CDR3 regions were amplified from genomic DNA using the immunoSEQ Assay, a bias-controlled multiplex PCR. The original methods were these. Within the assay, amplification of reference gene primers was used to estimate how many nucleated cells each sample contained. To quantify the absolute abundance of each unique TCRbeta CDR3 rearrangement, sequence reads were collapsed and filtered. For each sample, productive Simpson clonality was calculated by taking the square root of Simpson's diversity index across productive rearrangements. The table was pulled from immuneACCESS by TCRdb, which kept in-frame rearrangements only. Such tables lose some clones; where checked, under half of the loss comes from unresolved V genes, and the rest has no known cause. The V and J calls and clone size come from that table; D and trimming were worked out from the DNA. Present in this sample are some 360,000 clones, around 87% of which were seen just once. The ten most abundant clones make up over 2% of the sample.

Including cysteine and phenylalanine, the CDR3 has 15 amino acids. Kept here is only the CDR3 DNA, which spans 45 bases and is read in frame from base 1. V and J are trimmed by 0 bases and 7 bases, and the gene matches miss 6 bases of the junction. CDR1 is given as SGHRS and CDR2 as YFSETQ, both from the germline V gene. This clone is a singleton in its sample. Which antigen it targets is not known. Per-base quality was not reported, and no clone a single base away is much larger than it. The chain is assembled from TRBV5-1 and TRBJ1-4; TRBD1 agrees with 7 junctional bases. This receptor was obtained from a woman aged 60-70 years with COVID-19, enrolled during active disease. Material: peripheral blood. The DNA sequence follows: TGCGCCAGCAGCTTGGCAGCGACAGGGTCTGAAAAACTGTTTTTT. Its translation is CASSLAATGSEKLFF.